This note documents a single TCR beta chain sequence. Its cognate antigen is unknown. Naive CD8 cells were CD45RO-negative, positively selected for CCR7, excluding terminally differentiated effector memory CD45RA+ cells. The CDR3 contains 15 residues. The V gene lost 4 bases and the J gene lost 4 bases, with 18 bases spanning the gap. Germline CDR1 reads SGHDT; CDR2 reads YYEEEE. The sample belongs to a study of shared clonotypes between healthy human individuals. Assay used: immunoSEQ multiplex PCR; TCRdb lists only in-frame clones, some missing. The sample holds about 2 million clones, about 95% seen once. Findings and caveats of the study: Among four donors, around 5% of naive CD4 clonotypes were found in common.

Sequencing used naive CD8+ T cells sorted from blood. The chain uses TRBV5-6 and TRBJ2-7; tentative D call: TRBD1 (6 bases). The TCR comes from a man aged 18 to 30 in good health. The CDR3 region is CASSRTEGVWYEQYF. The CDR3 DNA reads as TGTGCCAGCAGCCGGACAGAAGGAGTATGGTACGAGCAGTACTTC.